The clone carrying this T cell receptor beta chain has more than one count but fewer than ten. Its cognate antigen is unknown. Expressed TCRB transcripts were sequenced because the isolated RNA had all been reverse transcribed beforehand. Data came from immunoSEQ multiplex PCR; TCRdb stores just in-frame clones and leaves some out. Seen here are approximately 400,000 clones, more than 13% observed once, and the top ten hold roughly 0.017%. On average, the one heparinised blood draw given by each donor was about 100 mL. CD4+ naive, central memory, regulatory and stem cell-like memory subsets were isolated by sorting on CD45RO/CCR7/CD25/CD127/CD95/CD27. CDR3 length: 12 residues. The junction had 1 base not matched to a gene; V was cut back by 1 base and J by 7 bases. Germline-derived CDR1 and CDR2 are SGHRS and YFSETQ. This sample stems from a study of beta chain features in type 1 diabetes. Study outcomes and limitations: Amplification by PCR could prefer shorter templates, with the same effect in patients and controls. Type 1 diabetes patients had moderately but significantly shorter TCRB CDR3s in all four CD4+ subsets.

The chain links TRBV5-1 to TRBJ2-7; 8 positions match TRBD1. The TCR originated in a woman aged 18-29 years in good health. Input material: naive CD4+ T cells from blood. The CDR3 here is CASSLWTGEQYF. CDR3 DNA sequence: TGCGCCAGCAGCTTGTGGACAGGGGAGCAGTACTTC.